The sequence of this TCR beta chain was determined in a study of shared clonotypes between healthy human individuals. Overall study results and limits: Shared clonotypes across all four donors exceeded non-shared ones in generation probability. Sampling covered nothing but blood. Tissue TCR repertoires likely differ from those found in blood.

Concerning this clone: Its antigen is undetermined. At the DNA level, this CDR3 is encoded by other sequences in the same sample as well.

Trimming left V 3 bases short and J 2 bases short, with 8 bases between. The CDR3 totals 13 residues. CDR1 and CDR2 (germline): KGHSH, LQKENI. For each subset, genomic DNA was distributed in equal portions over several immunoSEQ plates. TCRdb's copy holds only in-frame clones and misses some; the assay was immunoSEQ multiplex PCR. This sample has 2 million to 3 million clones, with roughly 93% found just once. Sequences were obtained from naive CD4+ T cells from PBMCs. Subset reported: CD45RA+ positively selected. The receptor comes from a man younger than 35 in good health. Some clones in this sample may be carry-over from other donors' samples. V is TRBV18 and J is TRBJ2-7; D is unclear. The chain's CDR3 is CASSPFGPYEQYF. As DNA, the CDR3 is TGTGCCAGCTCACCCTTCGGCCCCTACGAGCAGTACTTC.